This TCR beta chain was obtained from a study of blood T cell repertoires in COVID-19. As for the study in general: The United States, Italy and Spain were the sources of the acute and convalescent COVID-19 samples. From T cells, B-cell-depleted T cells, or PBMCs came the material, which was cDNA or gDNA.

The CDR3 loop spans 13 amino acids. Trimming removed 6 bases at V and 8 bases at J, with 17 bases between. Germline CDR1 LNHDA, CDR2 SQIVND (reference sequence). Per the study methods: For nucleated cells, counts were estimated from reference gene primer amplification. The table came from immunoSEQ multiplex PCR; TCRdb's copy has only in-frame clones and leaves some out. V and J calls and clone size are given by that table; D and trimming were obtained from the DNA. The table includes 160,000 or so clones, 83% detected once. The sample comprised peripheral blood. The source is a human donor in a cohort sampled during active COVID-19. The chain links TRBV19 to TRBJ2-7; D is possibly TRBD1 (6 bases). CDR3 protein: CASSQGQPTKQYF. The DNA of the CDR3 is TGTGCCAGTAGCCAAGGACAGCCTACGAAGCAGTACTTC.